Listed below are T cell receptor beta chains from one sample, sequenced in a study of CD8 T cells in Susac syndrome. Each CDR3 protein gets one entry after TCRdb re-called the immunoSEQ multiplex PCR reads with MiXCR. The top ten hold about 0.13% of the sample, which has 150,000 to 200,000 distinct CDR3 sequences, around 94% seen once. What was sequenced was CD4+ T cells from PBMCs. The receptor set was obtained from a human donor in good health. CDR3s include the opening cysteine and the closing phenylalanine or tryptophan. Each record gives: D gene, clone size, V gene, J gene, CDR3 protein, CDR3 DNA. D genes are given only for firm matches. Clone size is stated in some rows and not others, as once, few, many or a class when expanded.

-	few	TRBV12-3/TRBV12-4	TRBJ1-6	CASSLGRGRWDSPLHF	TGTGCCAGCAGTTTGGGTCGGGGGAGGTGGGATTCACCCCTCCACTTT
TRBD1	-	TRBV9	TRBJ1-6	CASSPGQPNSPLHF	TGTGCCAGCAGCCCGGGACAGCCTAATTCACCCCTCCACTTT
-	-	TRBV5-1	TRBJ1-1	CASSPGISNTEAFF	TGCGCCAGCAGCCCAGGGATTTCGAACACTGAAGCTTTCTTT
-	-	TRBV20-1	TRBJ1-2	CSASTGTEYGYTF	TGCAGTGCTAGTACCGGGACTGAGTATGGCTACACCTTC
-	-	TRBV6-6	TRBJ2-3	CASTPSPGTDTQYF	TGTGCCAGCACCCCTTCCCCGGGCACAGATACGCAGTATTTT
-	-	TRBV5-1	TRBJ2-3	CASSLEGPYTQYF	TGCGCCAGCAGCTTGGAGGGGCCGTATACGCAGTATTTT
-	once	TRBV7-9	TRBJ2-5	CASSLDRAGETQYF	TGTGCCAGCAGCTTAGACAGGGCAGGAGAGACCCAGTACTTC
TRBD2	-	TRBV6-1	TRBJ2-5	CASSAPRRRGSQETQYF	TGTGCCAGCAGTGCCCCCCGTCGGCGGGGGTCCCAAGAGACCCAGTACTTC
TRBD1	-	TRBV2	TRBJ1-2	CASSPSRDRVYGYTF	TGTGCCAGCAGTCCGTCCCGGGACAGGGTCTATGGCTACACCTTC
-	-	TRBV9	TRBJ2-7	CASSVAPGTRYEQYF	TGTGCCAGCAGCGTAGCGCCCGGGACAAGGTACGAGCAGTACTTC
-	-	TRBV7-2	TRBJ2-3	CASSPGHANTDTQYF	TGTGCCAGCAGCCCGGGACACGCCAACACAGATACGCAGTATTTT
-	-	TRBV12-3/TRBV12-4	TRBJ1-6	CASSLPQGNSPLHF	TGTGCCAGCAGTTTACCGCAGGGCAATTCACCCCTCCACTTT
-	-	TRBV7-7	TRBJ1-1	CASSLAENTEAFF	TGTGCCAGCAGCTTAGCAGAGAACACTGAAGCTTTCTTT
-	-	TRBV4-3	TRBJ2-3	CASSQVSGDRTDTQYF	TGCGCCAGCAGCCAAGTCTCCGGGGACCGCACAGATACGCAGTATTTT
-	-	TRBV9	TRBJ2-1	CASSVDPGQGEQFF	TGTGCCAGCAGCGTAGATCCGGGGCAGGGTGAGCAGTTCTTC
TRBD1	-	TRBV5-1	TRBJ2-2	CASSLTDRDTGELFF	TGCGCCAGCAGCTTGACGGACAGGGACACCGGGGAGCTGTTTTTT
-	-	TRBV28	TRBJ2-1	CASSLERVGNEQFF	TGTGCCAGCAGTTTAGAAAGGGTGGGCAATGAGCAGTTCTTC
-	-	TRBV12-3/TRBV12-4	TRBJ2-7	CASSFPRGHEQYF	TGTGCCAGCAGTTTCCCTAGGGGACACGAGCAGTACTTC
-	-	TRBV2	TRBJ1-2	CASSEQGNYGYTF	TGTGCCAGCAGTGAACAGGGCAACTATGGCTACACCTTC
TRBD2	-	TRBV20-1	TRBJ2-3	CSARVAGTRTDTQYF	TGCAGTGCTAGAGTAGCGGGGACCCGCACAGATACGCAGTATTTT
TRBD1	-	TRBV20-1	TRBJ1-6	CSAYTGEGNSPLHF	TGCAGTGCTTATACAGGGGAAGGTAATTCACCCCTCCACTTT
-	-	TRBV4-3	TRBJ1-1	CASSQEYENTEAFF	TGCGCCAGCAGCCAAGAGTATGAGAACACTGAAGCTTTCTTT
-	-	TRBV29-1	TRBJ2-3	CSVWGVLRTDTQYF	TGCAGCGTTTGGGGGGTCCTGAGGACAGATACGCAGTATTTT
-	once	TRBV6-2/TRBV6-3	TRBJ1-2	CASSYPFKTSLRGYTF	TGTGCCAGCAGTTACCCTTTCAAGACAAGCCTCCGAGGCTACACCTTC
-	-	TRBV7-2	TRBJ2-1	CASSLTDYNEQFF	TGTGCCAGCAGCTTAACGGACTACAATGAGCAGTTCTTC
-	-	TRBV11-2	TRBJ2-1	CASSLGQSSYNEQFF	TGTGCCAGCAGCTTAGGCCAGAGCTCCTACAATGAGCAGTTCTTC
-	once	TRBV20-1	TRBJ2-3	CSASPGADTQYF	TGCAGTGCTAGTCCTGGGGCAGATACGCAGTATTTT
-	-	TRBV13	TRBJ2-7	CASSHRDTLYEQYF	TGTGCCAGCAGCCACAGGGACACCCTCTACGAGCAGTACTTC
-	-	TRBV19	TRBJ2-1	CASSIGQYNEQFF	TGTGCCAGTAGTATAGGTCAATACAATGAGCAGTTCTTC
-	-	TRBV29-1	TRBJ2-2	CSVEEDGYTGELFF	TGCAGCGTTGAAGAAGACGGGTACACCGGGGAGCTGTTTTTT